This entry lists 29 T cell receptor beta chains sequenced from one sample in a study of T cells after yellow fever vaccination. TCRdb reanalysed the 5' RACE reads using MiXCR and keeps one entry per CDR3 protein. The sample lists around 140,000 distinct CDR3 sequences; 6.5% to 8.5% were seen once. The sample in question was CD4+ T cells sorted from PBMCs, obtained 5 days after the yellow fever booster vaccination. These receptor sequences come from a man aged 25-45 years who received the YFV17D yellow fever vaccine.

This clonotype was seen at least ten times. The chain uses TRBV6-5 and TRBJ2-5, with D unresolved. CDR3 length equals 14 residues. The V gene lost 0 bases and the J gene lost 3 bases, with 8 bases spanning the gap. CDR1 is MNHEY and CDR2 is SVGAGI in the germline V gene. The CDR3 DNA is TGTGCCAGCAGTTACTCGTATAGAGAAGAGACCCAGTACTTC. It translates to CASSYSYREETQYF.

This clonotype has at least ten counts. V gene TRBV12-3 or TRBV12-4 combines with J gene TRBJ2-2; D tentatively fits TRBD1 or TRBD2 (5 bases each). The V end lost 3 bases, the J end lost 6 bases, and 14 bases lay between the germline ends. The CDR3 contains 15 residues. The CDR3 loop is CASSFVRGDSGELFF. CDR3 coding DNA: TGTGCCAGCAGTTTTGTCCGGGGCGACTCCGGGGAGCTGTTTTTT.

This clonotype was recorded at least ten times. The V gene is TRBV7-9, the J gene TRBJ2-3; D possibly corresponds to TRBD2 (5 bases). V dropped 5 bases and J dropped 0 bases, with 15 bases sitting between them. The length of the CDR3 is 16 residues. From germline, CDR1 is SEHNR and CDR2 FQNEAQ (reference sequence). CDR3 sequence: CASSPSQFRSTDTQYF. The CDR3 nucleotides are TGTGCCAGCAGCCCTAGCCAATTTAGGAGCACAGATACGCAGTATTTT.

This clonotype was found many times. The CDR3 DNA reads TGTGCCAGCAGCCCCGAGGCAGGAGTTGGGCGGGTGGATACGCAGTATTTT. It codes for CASSPEAGVGRVDTQYF. The chain is built from TRBV4-2 and TRBJ2-3; D perhaps matches TRBD2 (5 bases). V shed 4 bases and J shed 6 bases, with 23 bases lying between them. The length of the CDR3 is 17 residues. CDR1 and CDR2 (germline): LGHNA, YNFKEQ.

This clonotype was counted between two and nine times. The chain combines TRBV11-3 with TRBJ2-1; TRBD2 might be the D (6 bases). V lost 5 bases, J lost 5 bases, and 13 bases lay in between. CDR3 size: 14 residues. Germline V gene lookup returns CDR1 SGHNT and CDR2 YENEEA. The CDR3 DNA follows: TGTGCCAGCAGCCAGTGGGGCGGGAACAATGAGCAGTTCTTC. Residues: CASSQWGGNNEQFF.

In the case of this clonotype: This may be a read error, as it is one base from a much larger clone. V usage is TRBV20-1 and J usage is TRBJ1-5, with 10 nucleotides matching TRBD1. The V gene end was trimmed by 5 bases and the J gene end by 7 bases; junction bases not matched to a gene: 5. The CDR3 extends over 13 amino acids. Germline CDR1 DFQATT, CDR2 SNEGSKA (reference sequence). The CDR3 sequence: CSAGQGVRQPQHF. Here the CDR3 DNA reads TGCAGTGCTGGACAGGGGGTTCGGCAGCCCCAGCATTTT.

This clonotype was observed at least ten times. This chain joins TRBV7-9 and TRBJ2-5; the match to TRBD2 covers 11 bases. Trimming cost V 5 bases and J 3 bases; bases outside gene matches: 5. Germline values: CDR1 SEHNR, CDR2 FQNEAQ (reference sequence). The CDR3 has 15 residues. CDR3 protein: CASSLKGLAEETQYF. CDR3 bases: TGTGCCAGCAGCCTAAAGGGACTAGCGGAAGAGACCCAGTACTTC.

This clonotype was observed at least ten times. The chain recombines TRBV20-1 with TRBJ1-2; perhaps TRBD1 as D (5 bases). CDR1 is DFQATT, CDR2 SNEGSKA, per germline (reference sequence). The CDR3 has 13 residues. V was trimmed by 6 bases and J by 2 bases, leaving 13 bases between them. Written as DNA, the CDR3 is TGCAGTGCGCCCTTCGGGGGGAACTATGGCTACACCTTC. Residues: CSAPFGGNYGYTF.

This clonotype was detected many times. The chain couples TRBV3-1 to TRBJ2-1, with D perhaps being TRBD1 or TRBD2 (5 bases each). CDR1 is LGHDT and CDR2 is YNNKEL in the germline V gene (reference sequence). The V and J ends lost 3 bases and 9 bases respectively, with 21 bases between them. CDR3 length: 16 residues. The CDR3 coding sequence is TGTGCCAGCAGCCATACCGGGGCCGGCCCCGGGTTTGAGCAGTTCTTC. It codes for CASSHTGAGPGFEQFF.

The rearrangement joins TRBV28 to TRBJ2-1, with D possibly being TRBD2 (5 bases). Between the trimmed V and J ends, which lost 10 bases and 3 bases, there was a span of 19 bases. The CDR3 length is 15 residues. Germline assignment: CDR1 MDHEN and CDR2 SYDVKM. CDR3 protein: CAMGSLRVCYNEQFF. The CDR3 DNA reads as TGTGCCATGGGCAGCCTGCGGGTCTGCTACAATGAGCAGTTCTTC.

The chain links TRBV13 to TRBJ1-3; D is uncertain. V lost 5 bases and J lost 5, with 10 bases in between. CDR1 is PRHDT, CDR2 FYEKMQ, per germline (reference sequence). The CDR3 has 13 residues. The CDR3 here is CASSLDYRNTIYF. The CDR3 DNA sequence: TGTGCCAGCAGCCTCGACTATAGAAACACCATATATTTT. The full variable domain, in which reference TRBV13 and TRBJ1-3 provide the parts outside the CDR3, is AAGVIQSPRHLIKEKRETATLKCYPIPRHDTVYWYQQGPGQDPQFLISFYEKMQSDKGSIPDRFSAQQFSDYHSELNMSSLELGDSALYFCASSLDYRNTIYFGEGSWLTVV.

This clonotype was recorded at least ten times. The chain couples TRBV12-3 or TRBV12-4 to TRBJ2-7; D uncertain. V dropped 3 bases and J dropped 7 bases, with 7 bases sitting between them. This CDR3 is built from 11 residues. CDR3 nucleotide sequence: TGTGCCAGCAGTTTCGGCTTGGAGCAGTACTTC. It codes for CASSFGLEQYF.

This clonotype was observed at least ten times. This chain uses TRBV20-1 with TRBJ1-2, with D possibly being TRBD1 (5 bases). Looked up from germline, CDR1 is DFQATT and CDR2 is SNEGSKA (reference sequence). There are 14 residues in the CDR3. Trimming pared 6 bases from V and 4 bases from J, leaving 18 bases between. In nucleotides, the CDR3 is TGCAGTGCCCCTGGGACCGTCGAGGGCTATGGCTACACCTTC. Protein: CSAPGTVEGYGYTF.

This clonotype was detected ten times or more. The genes are TRBV12-3 or TRBV12-4 and TRBJ2-7; 10 positions agree with TRBD2. The CDR3 runs 15 residues. With 6 bases clipped from V and 4 bases from J, the junction kept 9 bases outside the gene matches. The CDR3 DNA sequence: TGTGCCAGCAGAGAAAGCGGGAGGGCCCCTTACGAGCAGTACTTC. Translated, it gives CASRESGRAPYEQYF.

This clonotype was seen ten or more times. V gene TRBV12-5 combines with J gene TRBJ2-4; 7 bases match TRBD1. Germline V gives CDR1 LGHNT, CDR2 FRNRAP. The trim removed 5 bases at V and 0 bases at J, leaving 13 bases unmatched. The CDR3 consists of 18 residues. The CDR3, as DNA: TGTGCTAGTGGTGCTGACAGGGTGGAAGTTTCAGCCAAAAACATTCAGTACTTC. As protein: CASGADRVEVSAKNIQYF.

This clonotype has ten or more counts. The V and J genes are TRBV9 and TRBJ2-7; TRBD1 or TRBD2 may be the D gene (6 bases each). Trimming took off 0 bases at V and 3 bases at J, with 16 bases between the two ends. Germline assignment: CDR1 SGDLS and CDR2 YYNGEE. The CDR3 runs to 16 residues. For the CDR3, the DNA is TGTGCCAGCAGCGTAGCGGGGTCGGGGGCGCTCTACGAGCAGTACTTC. Translated: CASSVAGSGALYEQYF.

There are many counts of this clonotype. The genes are TRBV7-8 and TRBJ2-5, with D unclear. V gave up 7 bases and J gave up 7 bases, with 13 bases separating them. The length of the CDR3 is 12 residues. Germline CDR1 is SGHVS and CDR2 is FQNEAQ. The CDR3 DNA follows: TGTGCCAGCACCCAATCCTTGGGGACCCAGTACTTC. It is translated as CASTQSLGTQYF.

This clonotype was seen many times. The rearrangement links TRBV20-1 to TRBJ1-2, with D maybe TRBD1 (6 bases). The V and J ends lost 5 bases and 1 base respectively, with 11 bases between them. The CDR3 extends over 13 amino acids. Germline V CDR1 and CDR2: DFQATT, SNEGSKA (reference sequence). CDR3 sequence reads: CSAPGTYNYGYTF. Written as DNA, the CDR3 is TGCAGTGCTCCCGGGACATATAACTATGGCTACACCTTC.

The table lists this clonotype with many counts. The DNA of the CDR3 is TGTGCCAGCAGCCCCCGACGGAATTCACCCCTCCACTTT. Encoded protein: CASSPRRNSPLHF. J is TRBJ1-6 and V is TRBV7-8; D gene unclear. The CDR3 totals 13 residues. Germline CDR1 is SGHVS and CDR2 is FQNEAQ. Trimming removed 5 bases from V and 7 bases from J, with 9 bases in between.

This clonotype showed up many times. V usage is TRBV12-3 or TRBV12-4 and J usage is TRBJ1-1, with D unresolved. This CDR3 spans 13 amino acids. Trimming shortened V by 1 base and J by 1 base, and 4 bases separated the two germline ends. CDR3 amino acids: CASSLVENTEAFF. Written as DNA, the CDR3 is TGTGCCAGCAGTTTAGTTGAGAACACTGAAGCTTTCTTT.

The chain is built from TRBV6-1 and TRBJ2-3; 9 bases line up with TRBD2. Germline V gene sequence: CDR1 MNHNS, CDR2 SASEGT. The CDR3 totals 16 residues. The ends lost 6 bases at V and 0 bases at J; junction bases unmatched: 7. CDR3 DNA sequence: TGTGCCAGCAGGCGGGGACTAGCCTCGAGCACAGATACGCAGTATTTT. It encodes CASRRGLASSTDTQYF.

This clonotype has at least ten counts. The rearrangement uses TRBV7-3 and TRBJ2-1; D is perhaps TRBD2 (6 bases). CDR1 and CDR2 from the germline V gene are SGHTA and FQGTGA. Trimming took off 3 bases at V and 5 bases at J, with 8 bases between the two ends. This CDR3 is built from 13 residues. The CDR3 spells CASSFGGNNEQFF. The CDR3 region has the DNA TGTGCCAGCAGCTTTGGGGGGAACAATGAGCAGTTCTTC. Variable domain in full (rest from reference TRBV7-3 and TRBJ2-1): GAGVSQTPSNKVTEKGKYVELRCDPISGHTALYWYRQSLGQGPEFLIYFQGTGAADDSGLPNDRFFAVRPEGSVSTLKIQRTERGDSAVYLCASSFGGNNEQFFGPGTRLTVL.

Ten or more counts support this clonotype. The V call is TRBV11-2, the J call TRBJ2-2; D gene uncertain. V dropped 3 bases and J dropped 4 bases, with 3 bases sitting between them. The CDR3 consists of 12 residues. CDR1 SGHAT and CDR2 FQNNGV come from the germline V gene. CDR3: CASSFLTGELFF. The CDR3 DNA reads TGTGCCAGCAGCTTCCTCACCGGGGAGCTGTTTTTT.

This clonotype was seen ten or more times. The rearrangement uses TRBV20-1 and TRBJ2-1; TRBD2 matches 8 bases. The CDR3 has 13 amino acids. Per germline, CDR1 DFQATT and CDR2 SNEGSKA (reference sequence). In DNA, the CDR3 is TGCAGCTTGAGCGGGAGCTCCTACAATGAGCAGTTCTTC. This encodes CSLSGSSYNEQFF.

V gene TRBV5-1 combines with J gene TRBJ2-1; no clear D. Trimming removed 0 bases at V and 0 bases at J, with 10 bases between. Germline loops: CDR1 SGHRS, CDR2 YFSETQ. There are 16 residues in the CDR3. The CDR3 loop reads CASSLDGDVSYNEQFF. The DNA for the CDR3 is TGCGCCAGCAGCTTGGATGGAGACGTCTCCTACAATGAGCAGTTCTTC.

This clonotype was detected many times. This chain links TRBV6-1 with TRBJ1-2; D is unclear. V was shortened by 6 bases and J by 5 bases, with 16 bases between the two germline ends. In germline, CDR1 is MNHNS, CDR2 SASEGT. The CDR3 contains 14 residues. DNA of the CDR3: TGTGCCAGCAGGCAGGAGCGCGGTTGGTATGGCTACACCTTC. Amino acid sequence: CASRQERGWYGYTF.

Ten or more counts support this clonotype. CDR3 nucleotides: TGTGCCAGCAGTTATTTCTCCTGGGATGACTACACCTTC. This sequence encodes CASSYFSWDDYTF. V usage is TRBV6-6 and J usage is TRBJ1-2; D ambiguous. V was shortened by 3 bases and J by 10 bases, with 15 bases between the two germline ends. The V gene's germline CDR1 is MNHNY and CDR2 SVGAGI (reference sequence). There are 13 residues in the CDR3.

The sample holds many counts of this clonotype. The V and J genes are TRBV6-2 or TRBV6-3 and TRBJ2-5; D remains ambiguous. The length of the CDR3 is 12 residues. Germline V gene sequence: CDR1 MNHEY, CDR2 SVGEGT. The V end was cut by 6 bases, the J end by 3 bases, with 8 bases between. The CDR3: CASSKGEETQYF. The CDR3 coding sequence is TGTGCCAGCAGCAAAGGCGAAGAGACCCAGTACTTC.

This clonotype was detected ten times or more. The rearrangement links TRBV19 to TRBJ1-4; no clear D. The CDR3 has 13 amino acids. In germline, CDR1 is LNHDA, CDR2 SQIVND (reference sequence). V was clipped by 7 bases and J by 8 bases, with 14 bases between them. The CDR3 spells CASNGVVGEKLFF. CDR3 DNA sequence: TGTGCCAGTAACGGGGTCGTAGGAGAAAAACTGTTTTTT.